This T cell receptor beta chain was found in a study of T cell changes during pregnancy in multiple sclerosis. J gave up 5 bases and V 6 bases, and 14 bases lay outside the gene matches. CDR3 length: 16 amino acids. Germline V gives CDR1 SGHAT, CDR2 FQNNGV. Data came from immunoSEQ multiplex PCR; TCRdb stores just in-frame clones and leaves some out. This sample carries approximately 51,000 clones, about 92% of them seen once, and the ten largest clones take 1.5% to 2%. The clonotype was recovered from a female donor with multiple sclerosis, enrolled in a pregnancy study. The specimen comprised peripheral blood, sampled in the second trimester of pregnancy. The chain has TRBV11-2 and TRBJ2-7; TRBD1 matches 9 bases. The CDR3 bases are TGTGCCAGCAGACCGAGTGGGACAGGGAAGTTCCACGAGCAGTACTTC. It encodes CASRPSGTGKFHEQYF.